This T cell receptor (beta chain) was observed in a study of cytomegalovirus exposure and HLA in healthy donors (dated by TCRdb to the late 2010s). Regarding the study in general: According to a later analysis, one platform produced both the roughly 120 validation repertoires and the 720 or so repertoires of the first cohort. Along with the approximately 700-subject first cohort, a separate validation cohort of some 130 different subjects was used. To predict cytomegalovirus infection status, the study combined high-throughput TCR immunosequencing, statistical association of individual TCRs with disease status, and machine learning. The study aimed to test whether cataloging public T cell receptors could reveal signatures of past pathogen exposure.

Libraries came from the immunoSEQ multiplex PCR assay. As for the original processing: A statistical classification framework was built for diagnosing cytomegalovirus status from the catalog of TCR beta chain sequences. This immuneACCESS table, as held by TCRdb, lists in-frame sequences with V and J called but not all clones. Of the missing ones, under half trace to an unresolved V gene in checked studies; the others have no known cause. V, J and clone size are those of that table, while D and trimming were read from the DNA. This sample lists fewer than 200,000 clones; 85% were detected once. The ten most abundant clones make up 15% to 20% of the sample. Of note for this clone: Which antigen it targets is not known. Base qualities are not recorded, but no much larger clone differs from it by a single base.

The full study reports these points: The study listed 164 TCR beta chains as associated with cytomegalovirus. In a later analysis, TCRs clustered in the first cohort were found to also tend to co-occur in the 130 or so validation repertoires, with approximately 94% of cluster scores above 0. The authors suggested that the approach could potentially be generalized to other disease states and immunological phenotypes. The classifier was reported to diagnose cytomegalovirus status with high specificity and sensitivity in both the original and validation cohorts. Three of the identified cytomegalovirus-associated TCR beta chains were confirmed in vitro to be specific for cytomegalovirus antigens. A later analysis had no HLA typing for the validation cohort, so co-occurrence there was scored across all 130 or so repertoires. Most TCR sequences were seen in very few donors, while some public TCRs were found in many individuals.

The donors belonged to the validation cohort of about 120 subjects, which was separate from the 666-subject first cohort. The CDR3 holds 14 amino acids from the cysteine to the phenylalanine. Only the CDR3 part of the read is kept: 42 bases, read in frame from the first base. Cut back by 4 bases and 3 bases, the V and J ends lie 13 bases apart. Looking up the germline V gene yields CDR1 SGHRS and CDR2 YFSETQ. This clonotype was sampled from a man between 18 and 29 years old in good health and CMV-seropositive. Sequences were obtained from PBMCs. The chain was built from TRBV5-1 and TRBJ1-2; no D gene is confidently identified. At the DNA level, the sequence is TGCGCCAGCAGCCCGGGGAGCCTGGACTATGGCTACACCTTC. Its protein product is CASSPGSLDYGYTF.